This passage covers 27 T cell receptor beta chains from one sample sequenced in a study of metastatic and nonmetastatic thyroid tumors. The entire patient cohort was treatment-naive prior to thyroid surgery. Via MiXCR, TCRdb re-called the PCR reads. The sample lists 5,500 to 8,000 clones; 30% to 45% were seen once. The sequenced material came from adjacent normal tissue. All receptors derive from a female donor with papillary thyroid cancer or a benign thyroid nodule (not recorded which). Some clones in this sample may be carry-over from other donors' samples.

This clone is judged large. This rearrangement joins TRBV12-3 or TRBV12-4 to TRBJ2-7; possibly TRBD2 for D (5 bases). This CDR3 has 12 amino acids. V was clipped by 5 bases and J by 6 bases, with 11 bases between them. CDR3 nucleotides: TGTGCCAGCAGTCCGGAGGTCGGCGAGCAGTACTTC. Protein product: CASSPEVGEQYF.

The V gene is TRBV20-1, the J gene TRBJ2-1, with D tentatively TRBD2 (6 bases). CDR1 is DFQATT and CDR2 is SNEGSKA in the germline V gene (reference sequence). The V end was cut by 5 bases, the J end by 7 bases, with 18 bases between. This CDR3 has 14 residues. Here the CDR3 reads CSALSTSHLNEQFF. CDR3 DNA sequence: TGCAGTGCTCTTTCGACTAGTCACCTAAATGAGCAGTTCTTC.

The gene calls are TRBV3-1 and TRBJ2-7, with unresolved D. Looked up from germline, CDR1 is LGHDT and CDR2 is YNNKEL (reference sequence). The V end lost 0 bases, the J end lost 5 bases, and 11 bases lay between the germline ends. The CDR3 runs 14 residues. The CDR3 spells CASSQEAFRNEQYF. CDR3 DNA: TGTGCCAGCAGCCAAGAGGCCTTTAGGAACGAGCAGTACTTC.

This clone turned up a few times. The CDR3 DNA reads TGTGCCAGTACCGCGACAGGGGGCGGCGAGCTGTTTTTT. Protein: CASTATGGGELFF. The rearrangement links TRBV19 to TRBJ2-2; 10 bases line up with TRBD1. Germline CDR1 LNHDA, CDR2 SQIVND (reference sequence). The CDR3 totals 13 residues. Unmatched junction bases numbered 7, after V lost 7 bases and J lost 11 bases.

CDR3 residues: CASSESPGYNEQFF. The CDR3 coding sequence is TGTGCCAGCAGCGAGTCCCCGGGATACAATGAGCAGTTCTTC. V is TRBV7-9 and J is TRBJ2-1; D is perhaps TRBD2 (5 bases). CDR3 length: 14 residues. Germline V gene data show CDR1 as SEHNR and CDR2 as FQNEAQ (reference sequence). V lost 5 bases to trimming and J lost 4 bases, with 12 bases between them.

This clone was counted only a few times. This chain connects TRBV6-2 or TRBV6-3 to TRBJ1-1; unclear D gene. Trimming took off 0 bases at V and 5 bases at J, with 10 bases between the two ends. The CDR3 is made up of 14 amino acids. CDR1 MNHEY and CDR2 SVGEGT come from the germline V gene. The CDR3 spells CASSYSEGRTEAFF. The CDR3 DNA reads as TGTGCCAGCAGTTACTCTGAGGGTAGGACTGAAGCTTTCTTT.

The chain employs TRBV5-1 and TRBJ2-3; the match to TRBD1 covers 12 bases. This CDR3 is built from 17 residues. The V gene end was trimmed by 2 bases and the J gene end by 6 bases; junction bases not matched to a gene: 10. CDR1 is SGHRS and CDR2 is YFSETQ in the germline V gene. CDR3 amino acids: CASSFVTGTGGFDTQYF. As DNA, the CDR3 is TGCGCCAGCAGCTTCGTCACCGGGACAGGGGGCTTCGATACGCAGTATTTT.

As concerns this clone: Relative to the germline gene, one junction end is altered; a read error may explain this. The rearrangement uses TRBV7-3 and TRBJ2-1; 7 bases are a match to TRBD1. Germline V gives CDR1 SGHTA, CDR2 FQGTGA. The CDR3 length is 15 residues. The CDR3 DNA sequence: TGTGCCAGCAGCCTAACCGGGACAGACAACAATGAGCAGTTCTTC. Its translation: CASSLTGTDNNEQFF.

V and J are TRBV6-2 or TRBV6-3 and TRBJ1-5, with D uncertain. Germline values: CDR1 MNHEY, CDR2 SVGEGT. This CDR3 has 15 residues. V dropped 6 bases and J dropped 2 bases, with 14 bases sitting between them. The CDR3 reads CASSPGMGGNQPQHF. The CDR3 bases are TGTGCCAGCAGCCCCGGTATGGGTGGCAATCAGCCCCAGCATTTT.

The rearrangement joins TRBV20-1 to TRBJ2-3, with 12 positions matching TRBD2. The CDR3 runs to 14 residues. Germline V gene lookup returns CDR1 DFQATT and CDR2 SNEGSKA (reference sequence). J was trimmed by 7 bases and V by 3 bases; bases with no gene match: 5. CDR3 DNA sequence: TGCAGTGCTAGCACTAGCGGGAGGACATATACGCAGTATTTT. Its protein product is CSASTSGRTYTQYF.

This chain uses TRBV20-1 with TRBJ1-4; D remains ambiguous. Looked up from germline, CDR1 is DFQATT and CDR2 is SNEGSKA (reference sequence). CDR3 length: 14 amino acids. Trimming pared 3 bases from V and 7 bases from J, leaving 15 bases between. The CDR3 DNA follows: TGCAGTGCTAGCGTCAGGATAGAAGGTGAAAAACTGTTTTTT. This sequence encodes CSASVRIEGEKLFF.

The chain employs TRBV27 and TRBJ1-2; 11 nucleotides align to TRBD1. Germline assignment: CDR1 MNHEY and CDR2 SMNVEV (reference sequence). Germline trimming cut 2 bases from V and 4 bases from J; bases unmatched to any gene: 0. This CDR3 has 14 residues. The DNA for the CDR3 is TGTGCCAGCAGTTTAGGGACAGGGGGCTATGGCTACACCTTC. Translated, it gives CASSLGTGGYGYTF.

The V call is TRBV5-1, the J call TRBJ1-1; weak D call: TRBD1 (5 bases). This CDR3 is built from 13 residues. Germline lookup yields CDR1 SGHRS and CDR2 YFSETQ. V lost 4 bases, J lost 5 bases, and 12 bases lay in between. The CDR3 DNA follows: TGCGCCAGCAGCCGGTGGGGGAGTACTGAAGCTTTCTTT. Protein product: CASSRWGSTEAFF. The full variable domain, in which reference TRBV5-1 and TRBJ1-1 provide the parts outside the CDR3, is KAGVTQTPRYLIKTRGQQVTLSCSPISGHRSVSWYQQTPGQGLQFLFEYFSETQRNKGNFPGRFSGRQFSNSRSEMNVSTLELGDSALYLCASSRWGSTEAFFGQGTRLTVV.

This clone has a handful of counts. The chain uses TRBV6-1 and TRBJ1-5; 8 bases match TRBD1. CDR3 size: 14 residues. V was pared by 4 bases and J by 4 bases, with 3 bases of the junction left unmatched. Germline V gene sequence: CDR1 MNHNS, CDR2 SASEGT. The CDR3 nucleotides read TGTGCCAGCAGTGTAACAGGGGGAAATCAGCCCCAGCATTTT. Its protein product is CASSVTGGNQPQHF.

This clone appeared many times. The chain couples TRBV28 to TRBJ2-7, with D perhaps matching TRBD2 (5 bases). The germline CDR1 and CDR2 sequences are MDHEN and SYDVKM. The V gene lost 4 bases and the J gene lost 4 bases, with 20 bases spanning the gap. The CDR3 sequence is 16 residues long. The CDR3 protein is CASSSTQTWTGYEQYF. DNA for the CDR3: TGTGCCAGCAGTTCCACCCAGACCTGGACTGGATACGAGCAGTACTTC.

This clone was seen more than once but under ten times. V is TRBV6-6 and J is TRBJ1-1; tentatively, D is TRBD1 (5 bases). The V and J ends lost 2 bases and 9 bases respectively, with 10 bases between them. The CDR3 is 12 amino acids. The V gene's germline CDR1 is MNHNY and CDR2 SVGAGI (reference sequence). Here the CDR3 DNA reads TGTGCCAGCAGTTACGGGGCTGGGAAAGCTTTCTTT. It translates to CASSYGAGKAFF.

The V call is TRBV4-2, the J call TRBJ1-1, with unresolved D. This CDR3 is built from 16 residues. Germline-derived CDR1 and CDR2 are LGHNA and YNFKEQ. Trimming cost V 1 base and J 6 bases, with 18 bases left between them. The CDR3 sequence: CASSQGVQPRAPEAFF. In DNA form, the CDR3 reads TGTGCCAGCAGCCAAGGCGTCCAGCCAAGGGCCCCTGAAGCTTTCTTT.

In this sample, this clone turned up a few times. This chain joins TRBV30 and TRBJ1-6; D unresolved. Per the germline V gene, CDR1 is GTSNPN and CDR2 is SVGIG (reference sequence). Trimming removed 0 bases from V and 13 bases from J, with 13 bases in between. The CDR3 contains 13 residues. CDR3: CAWSVRQEAPLHF. CDR3 DNA sequence: TGTGCCTGGAGTGTAAGACAAGAAGCGCCCCTCCACTTT.

This clone has more than one count but fewer than ten. The J gene is TRBJ1-5, the V gene TRBV10-3; TRBD1 aligns across 9 bases. The CDR3 has 16 residues. The junction had 5 bases not matched to a gene; V was cut back by 3 bases and J by 2 bases. Germline V gives CDR1 ENHRY, CDR2 SYGVKD. CDR3 sequence (DNA): TGTGCCATCAGTGATCCGCGGGACAGGGGCAATCAGCCCCAGCATTTT. It is translated as CAISDPRDRGNQPQHF.

The chain carries TRBV20-1 and TRBJ2-5, with 11 bases that match TRBD2. The CDR3 is 15 residues long. CDR1 DFQATT and CDR2 SNEGSKA come from the germline V gene (reference sequence). The ends lost 2 bases at V and 2 bases at J; junction bases unmatched: 4. CDR3 in DNA: TGCAGTGCTAGATTTAGCGGGAGGGAACAAGAGACCCAGTACTTC. Protein sequence: CSARFSGREQETQYF.

The chain carries TRBV5-1 and TRBJ2-7; 7 nucleotides align to TRBD1. The germline CDR1 and CDR2 sequences are SGHRS and YFSETQ. CDR3 length equals 13 residues. J was trimmed by 7 bases and V by 4 bases; bases with no gene match: 8. DNA for the CDR3: TGCGCCAGCAGCGTCGGGACAGCATGGGAGCAGTACTTC. Translation gives CASSVGTAWEQYF.

This clone was counted at least ten times. Since a much larger clone is just one base distant, this may be a read error. This chain uses TRBV7-9 with TRBJ1-2; D is unresolved. Looked up from germline, CDR1 is SEHNR and CDR2 is FQNEAQ (reference sequence). The CDR3 covers 14 residues. The CDR3 DNA reads TGTGCCAGCAGCTTAGCGAGTGGGAACTATGGCTGCACCTTC. This gives the protein CASSLASGNYGCTF.

This clone has more than one count but fewer than ten. The gene calls are TRBV20-1 and TRBJ2-7, with a weak D call TRBD1 (5 bases). The V and J ends lost 4 bases and 2 bases respectively, with 9 bases between them. Germline V gene data show CDR1 as DFQATT and CDR2 as SNEGSKA (reference sequence). The CDR3 runs 12 residues. The CDR3 region has the DNA TGCAGTGCTAATCAGGGTCCCTACGAGCAGTACTTC. Encoded protein: CSANQGPYEQYF.

The chain carries TRBV12-3 or TRBV12-4 and TRBJ2-7, with 10 bases that match TRBD2. J lost 6 bases, V lost 3 bases, and 8 bases had no gene match. The length of the CDR3 is 15 residues. The CDR3 DNA is TGTGCCAGCAGTTTCCAGCTAGCGGGAGTGGCCGAGCAGTACTTC. Its translation: CASSFQLAGVAEQYF.

This clone has more than one count but fewer than ten. In nucleotides, the CDR3 is TGTGCCAGCGCCGCCAGGGGGAAGAACTATGGCTACACCTTC. Translating gives CASAARGKNYGYTF. The V gene is TRBV27, the J gene TRBJ1-2, with 7 bases identical to TRBD1. V shed 8 bases, J shed 2 bases, and the junction held 8 bases outside the gene matches. The CDR3 has 14 amino acids. The V gene's germline CDR1 is MNHEY and CDR2 SMNVEV (reference sequence).

This clone turned up a few times. The rearrangement joins TRBV12-3 or TRBV12-4 to TRBJ1-3; D might be TRBD1 (5 bases). V lost 6 bases to trimming and J lost 0 bases, with 12 bases between them. The CDR3 is 15 residues long. DNA for the CDR3: TGTGCCAGCAGCAGGGACGTCGGCTCTGGAAACACCATATATTTT. It translates to CASSRDVGSGNTIYF.

The chain couples TRBV7-2 to TRBJ1-1; D unresolved. Trimming took off 4 bases at V and 1 base at J, with 7 bases between the two ends. This CDR3 region has 13 residues. The germline CDR1 and CDR2 sequences are SGHTA and FQGNSA. CDR3 sequence (DNA): TGTGCCAGCAGCTACTATTCGAACACTGAAGCTTTCTTT. This sequence encodes CASSYYSNTEAFF.